This T cell receptor (beta chain) derives from a study of T cell repertoires in cytomegalovirus infection. Study results and caveats: Carriers of CMV plus the relevant HLA were identified by cumulative public TCR beta family frequency.

Points on this clonotype: Its antigen is currently unknown.

This CDR3 spans 15 amino acids. Trimming cost V 0 bases and J 5 bases; bases outside gene matches: 3. TCRdb recomputed calls from the reads with MiXCR, one row per CDR3 protein. The data contain hundreds of thousands of distinct CDR3 sequences, roughly 43% of them singletons. The input for sequencing was cultured PBMCs, taken from culture after CMV antigen stimulation. V is TRBV12-3 or TRBV12-4 and J is TRBJ2-3, with 9 bases matching TRBD2. The receptor was derived from a human donor in good health (CMV status not recorded). Some clones in this sample may be carry-over from other donors' samples. This CDR3 reads CASSLALAGQDTQYF. CDR3 in DNA: TGTGCCAGCAGTTTAGCCCTAGCGGGACAAGATACGCAGTATTTT.